The T cell receptor (beta chain) described here comes from a study of blood T cells in healthy people across ages. Germline V CDR1 and CDR2: LGHNA, YSLEER. This CDR3 contains 14 residues. V was clipped by 1 base and J by 3 bases, with 9 bases between them. Primed by a sample-barcoded 5' primer and a J-beta primer mix, a second PCR proceeded for about 7 to 11 cycles. TCRdb called the 5' RACE reads again in MiXCR, with one record for every CDR3 protein. The sample has approximately 790,000 distinct CDR3 sequences; around 62% are singletons. Sequencing was done on a sample of blood. This rearrangement joins TRBV4-3 to TRBJ1-2; no reliable D call. The receptor comes from a man aged 25 to 40 in good health. DNA of the CDR3: TGCGCCAGCAGCCAAGGAGACGGAGACTATGGCTACACCTTC. It specifies CASSQGDGDYGYTF.